This entry lists 32 T cell receptor beta chains sequenced from one sample in a study of cytomegalovirus exposure and HLA in healthy donors. PCR employed 60 Vbeta and 13 Jbeta primers. Measured with immunoSEQ multiplex PCR; TCRdb has only the in-frame clones, and not every one. The data hold about 92,000 clones, with 60% to 80% observed a single time. Sample: PBMCs. Source of these receptors: a man in his fifties or sixties in good health and CMV-seropositive.

The chain couples TRBV5-8 to TRBJ2-7; D perhaps matches TRBD1 (5 bases). CDR3 size: 12 residues. Trimming pared 4 bases from V and 3 bases from J, leaving 8 bases between. Germline assignment: CDR1 SGHTS and CDR2 YDEGEE. CDR3 coding DNA: TGTGCCAGCAGCCTGCAGGGCTACGAGCAGTACTTC. Translation gives CASSLQGYEQYF.

J is TRBJ1-4 and V is TRBV4-1, with D uncertain. Germline V lookup: CDR1 MGHRA, CDR2 YSYEKL. CDR3 length equals 13 residues. The V end was cut by 8 bases, the J end by 3 bases, with 10 bases between. The CDR3 DNA reads as TGCGCCAGCGGTCGGAGCGCTAATGAAAAACTGTTTTTT. Protein product: CASGRSANEKLFF.

A single count supports this clone. The chain carries TRBV9 and TRBJ2-7; D is possibly TRBD1 (5 bases). This CDR3 comprises 15 residues. Per the germline V gene, CDR1 is SGDLS and CDR2 is YYNGEE. Trimming took off 1 base at V and 7 bases at J, with 18 bases between the two ends. The CDR3 nucleotides are TGTGCCAGCAGCGTATCGACAATCCTCTCAGGGGAGCAGTACTTC. It is translated as CASSVSTILSGEQYF. Looking up the rest from reference TRBV9 and TRBJ2-7 gives the full variable domain: DSGVTQTPKHLITATGQRVTLRCSPRSGDLSVYWYQQSLDQGLQFLIQYYNGEERAKGNILERFSAQQFPDLHSELNLSSLELGDSALYFCASSVSTILSGEQYFGPGTRLTVT.

This clone came up a few times. The chain recombines TRBV5-6 with TRBJ2-3, with TRBD2 matching 15 bases. This CDR3 has 15 residues. J lost 5 bases, V lost 5 bases, and 3 bases had no gene match. Germline CDR1 and CDR2: SGHDT and YYEEEE. The CDR3 DNA is TGTGCCAGCAGTTGGACTAGCGGGGGGGGAGATACGCAGTATTTT. Amino acid sequence: CASSWTSGGGDTQYF. The whole variable domain, remainder taken from reference TRBV5-6 and TRBJ2-3, is DAGVTQSPTHLIKTRGQQVTLRCSPKSGHDTVSWYQQALGQGPQFIFQYYEEEERQRGNFPDRFSGHQFPNYSSELNVNALLLGDSALYLCASSWTSGGGDTQYFGPGTRLTVL.

The rearrangement uses TRBV10-3 and TRBJ1-1; perhaps TRBD1 as D (6 bases). The V end was cut by 4 bases, the J end by 1 base, with 7 bases between. The CDR3 is 13 residues long. Germline loops: CDR1 ENHRY, CDR2 SYGVKD. The CDR3 sequence: CAISVGGNTEAFF. CDR3 in DNA: TGTGCCATCAGTGTAGGGGGGAACACTGAAGCTTTCTTT.

The chain is built from TRBV7-2 and TRBJ2-4, with 8 bases lining up with TRBD1. V was clipped by 5 bases and J by 7 bases; unmatched bases: 7. Germline V gives CDR1 SGHTA, CDR2 FQGNSA. CDR3 length: 14 residues. CDR3 sequence: CASSPGQGLNIQYF. The CDR3 region has the DNA TGTGCCAGCAGCCCCGGACAGGGTCTGAACATTCAGTACTTC.

The chain uses TRBV20-1 and TRBJ2-3; 7 bases fit TRBD1. The CDR3 runs to 11 residues. Germline CDR1 is DFQATT and CDR2 is SNEGSKA (reference sequence). The V segment lost 5 bases and the J segment 8 bases; nucleotides outside the gene matches: 4. The CDR3 region is CSAPRQGTQYF. CDR3 in DNA: TGCAGTGCTCCTAGACAGGGTACGCAGTATTTT.

The chain employs TRBV27 and TRBJ2-5; TRBD2 matches at 13 bases. The J call may be incorrect, as the DNA end agrees better with TRBJ2-7. CDR1 is MNHEY, CDR2 SMNVEV, per germline (reference sequence). This CDR3 region has 16 residues. Here the CDR3 reads CASSPGTSGALYEQYF. CDR3 bases: TGTGCCAGCAGTCCAGGGACTAGCGGGGCCCTCTACGAGCAGTACTTC.

The V gene is TRBV5-1, the J gene TRBJ1-1; a possible D gene is TRBD1 (6 bases). CDR3 length: 18 residues. Germline V gene sequence: CDR1 SGHRS, CDR2 YFSETQ. V was cut by 1 base and J by 8 bases, with 27 bases left in between. Here the CDR3 DNA reads TGCGCCAGCAGCTTGAGGACCGCGGGGGGGGCACACACAGGCGAAGCTTTCTTT. Its translation is CASSLRTAGGAHTGEAFF.

This rearrangement joins TRBV5-6 to TRBJ2-7; perhaps TRBD1 as D (6 bases). Germline lookup yields CDR1 SGHDT and CDR2 YYEEEE. The CDR3 runs 12 residues. V lost 4 bases, J lost 9 bases, and 14 bases lay in between. DNA of the CDR3: TGTGCCAGCAGCGGGGGCTTAAGCGGGCAGTACTTC. This codes for CASSGGLSGQYF.

The rearrangement joins TRBV30 to TRBJ1-3; D is uncertain. Trimming stripped 7 bases from V and 2 bases from J, with 12 bases between. The germline V gene encodes CDR1 GTSNPN and CDR2 SVGIG (reference sequence). The CDR3 has 13 residues. The CDR3 loop is CAYLQYPGNTIYF. Here the CDR3 DNA reads TGTGCCTACTTACAGTATCCTGGAAACACCATATATTTT.

CDR3 sequence (DNA): TGTGCCAGCAGCGCTGGGACAGGTACCACCTACAATGAGCAGTTCTTC. Translation gives CASSAGTGTTYNEQFF. The chain has TRBV9 and TRBJ2-1, with 8 bases aligning to TRBD1. The CDR3 is made up of 16 amino acids. CDR1 and CDR2 (germline): SGDLS, YYNGEE. The trim removed 3 bases at V and 2 bases at J, leaving 7 bases unmatched.

There are a few counts of this clone. This chain uses TRBV9 with TRBJ2-6; D gene unclear. CDR3 length: 16 amino acids. Germline CDR1 SGDLS, CDR2 YYNGEE. The V end was cut by 3 bases, the J end by 2 bases, with 12 bases between. The CDR3 region is CASSERGRPGANVLTF. The CDR3 nucleotides are TGTGCCAGCAGCGAGCGAGGTCGGCCTGGGGCCAACGTCCTGACTTTC.

This rearrangement joins TRBV6-1 to TRBJ1-1; D call uncertain. Germline V gives CDR1 MNHNS, CDR2 SASEGT. Trimming took off 2 bases at V and 6 bases at J, with 10 bases between the two ends. CDR3 size: 13 residues. The CDR3 reads CASSEYGRAEAFF. The DNA of the CDR3 is TGTGCCAGCAGTGAATACGGGAGGGCTGAAGCTTTCTTT.

The chain is built from TRBV4-1 and TRBJ1-2; tentative D call: TRBD1 (6 bases). The germline CDR1 and CDR2 sequences are MGHRA and YSYEKL. V lost 4 bases and J 1 base, leaving 13 bases between the germline ends. This CDR3 has 15 amino acids. The chain's CDR3 is CASSPGEDSNYGYTF. CDR3 sequence (DNA): TGCGCCAGCAGCCCCGGTGAGGACAGTAACTATGGCTACACCTTC.

The chain carries TRBV9 and TRBJ1-3; D uncertain. The CDR3 loop spans 16 amino acids. CDR1 is SGDLS, CDR2 YYNGEE, per germline. The ends were cut back, 0 bases at V and 0 bases at J, with 10 bases in the middle. CDR3 in amino acids: CASSVATATSGNTIYF. CDR3 in DNA: TGTGCCAGCAGCGTAGCCACAGCTACCTCTGGAAACACCATATATTTT.

This chain connects TRBV11-2 to TRBJ2-7, with 10 bases identical to TRBD2. The CDR3 has 16 amino acids. V lost 1 base to trimming and J lost 4 bases; unmatched junction nucleotides: 7. CDR1 SGHAT and CDR2 FQNNGV come from the germline V gene. The CDR3 reads CASSLGLAGALYEQYF. As DNA, the CDR3 is TGTGCCAGCAGCTTAGGCCTAGCGGGGGCATTATACGAGCAGTACTTC. Combining the CDR3 with reference TRBV11-2 and TRBJ2-7 gives the whole variable domain EAGVAQSPRYKIIEKRQSVAFWCNPISGHATLYWYQQILGQGPKLLIQFQNNGVVDDSQLPKDRFSAERLKGVDSTLKIQPAKLEDSAVYLCASSLGLAGALYEQYFGPGTRLTVT.

The rearrangement joins TRBV29-1 to TRBJ1-2; a possible D gene is TRBD1 (5 bases). The CDR3 sequence is 12 residues long. Between the trimmed V and J ends, which lost 3 bases and 3 bases, there was a span of 8 bases. Germline CDR1 is SQVTM and CDR2 is ANQGSEA. Here the CDR3 DNA reads TGCAGCGTTGACCAGGGTGACTATGGCTACACCTTC. Its protein product is CSVDQGDYGYTF.

The chain employs TRBV7-2 and TRBJ2-5, with D possibly matching TRBD2 (5 bases). Germline V gives CDR1 SGHTA, CDR2 FQGNSA. The CDR3 is 15 amino acids. V was pared by 6 bases and J by 5 bases, with 19 bases between. The DNA for the CDR3 is TGTGCCAGCAGAGAAAATTACGCCGGGGTGGAGACCCAGTACTTC. It specifies CASRENYAGVETQYF.

This clone occurred a few times. The chain recombines TRBV23-1 with TRBJ1-5; possible D gene TRBD1, 5 bases. TRBV23-1 qualifies as an ORF whose function is uncertain. V lost 0 bases and J 6 bases, leaving 15 bases between the germline ends. The CDR3 is 16 residues long. The CDR3 nucleotides are TGCGCCAGCAGTCAATCGGGTCAGGGTGAGAGTCAGCCCCAGCATTTT. This codes for CASSQSGQGESQPQHF.

The rearrangement links TRBV5-1 to TRBJ1-5, with D unresolved. The CDR3 consists of 15 residues. The germline V gene has CDR1 SGHRS and CDR2 YFSETQ. V was pared by 0 bases and J by 3 bases, with 10 bases between. The CDR3 here is CASSLGGAVNQPQHF. CDR3 nucleotides: TGCGCCAGCAGCTTGGGGGGAGCCGTCAATCAGCCCCAGCATTTT.

This chain uses TRBV7-2 with TRBJ2-2; D gene uncertain. V was pared by 6 bases and J by 5 bases, with 16 bases between. CDR1 and CDR2 (germline): SGHTA, FQGNSA. This CDR3 spans 15 amino acids. The CDR3 nucleotides are TGTGCCAGCAGTAACCCCACGCCCGGGACCGGGGAGCTGTTTTTT. Encoded protein: CASSNPTPGTGELFF.

This sequence joins TRBV13 and TRBJ2-5, with D maybe TRBD1 (5 bases). This CDR3 has 16 amino acids. The V end lost 1 base, the J end lost 5 bases, and 17 bases lay between the germline ends. Germline assignment: CDR1 PRHDT and CDR2 FYEKMQ (reference sequence). DNA of the CDR3: TGTGCCAGCAGCTTAGTCTCCGCCAGGGATGGGGAGACCCAGTACTTC. Its translation: CASSLVSARDGETQYF.

This chain connects TRBV27 to TRBJ1-2, with D tentatively TRBD1 (5 bases). The CDR3 sequence is 12 residues long. The germline CDR1 and CDR2 sequences are MNHEY and SMNVEV (reference sequence). CDR3 residues: CVCFDRNYGYTF. CDR3 coding DNA: TGTGTCTGCTTCGACAGAAACTATGGCTACACCTTC.

The V call is TRBV6-1, the J call TRBJ1-6; D is perhaps TRBD1 (6 bases). Germline assignment: CDR1 MNHNS and CDR2 SASEGT. Between the trimmed V and J ends, which lost 3 bases and 9 bases, there was a span of 12 bases. The CDR3 contains 14 residues. The CDR3 sequence is CASSEQGNGSPLHF. For the CDR3, the DNA is TGTGCCAGCAGTGAGCAGGGGAACGGTTCACCCCTCCACTTT.

The chain recombines TRBV30 with TRBJ1-1; the match to TRBD1 covers 8 bases. Trimming cost V 1 base and J 1 base; bases outside gene matches: 2. The CDR3 runs 14 residues. Germline values: CDR1 GTSNPN, CDR2 SVGIG (reference sequence). The CDR3 reads CAWSDGQGNTEAFF. CDR3 sequence (DNA): TGTGCCTGGAGTGACGGACAGGGGAACACTGAAGCTTTCTTT.

The CDR3 loop reads CASSVAGARGYTF. CDR3 DNA: TGTGCCAGCAGCGTAGCAGGGGCGCGTGGCTACACCTTC. This sequence joins TRBV9 and TRBJ1-2, with D possibly matching TRBD1 (6 bases). The germline CDR1 and CDR2 sequences are SGDLS and YYNGEE. This CDR3 has 13 residues. V lost 0 bases to trimming and J lost 7 bases, with 10 bases between them.

The V and J genes are TRBV28 and TRBJ1-5, with D uncertain. Germline V lookup: CDR1 MDHEN, CDR2 SYDVKM. V shed 3 bases and J shed 0 bases, with 9 bases lying between them. There are 15 residues in the CDR3. Here the CDR3 DNA reads TGTGCCAGCAGTTTGGGCACCCCTAGCAATCAGCCCCAGCATTTT. It yields the protein CASSLGTPSNQPQHF.

In its sample, this clone was seen once. The chain joins TRBV11-2 to TRBJ1-1, with D maybe TRBD1 (6 bases). CDR1 is SGHAT and CDR2 is FQNNGV in the germline V gene. V was pared by 2 bases and J by 4 bases, with 20 bases between. The CDR3 is 17 amino acids. Written as DNA, the CDR3 is TGTGCCAGCAGCTTAACCCAAATCGGGGGGGCGAGCACTGAAGCTTTCTTT. It translates to CASSLTQIGGASTEAFF.

The J gene is TRBJ2-3, the V gene TRBV12-5; 9 nucleotides agree with TRBD2. Germline V CDR1 and CDR2: LGHNT, FRNRAP. This CDR3 spans 15 amino acids. V gave up 7 bases and J gave up 4 bases; unmatched junction bases: 9. The CDR3 nucleotides read TGTGCTAGTGCCCAGGGGCGGGGGGGTTCAGATACGCAGTATTTT. Translating it yields CASAQGRGGSDTQYF.

This clone turned up a few times. This sequence joins TRBV20-1 and TRBJ2-1, with TRBD2 as a possible D gene (5 bases). V was pared by 4 bases and J by 7 bases, with 8 bases between. From germline, CDR1 is DFQATT and CDR2 SNEGSKA (reference sequence). This CDR3 comprises 11 residues. CDR3 loop: CSAIGDNEQFF. In nucleotides, the CDR3 is TGCAGTGCTATCGGGGATAATGAGCAGTTCTTC.

This sequence joins TRBV5-1 and TRBJ2-7; 13 bases fit TRBD2. V lost 4 bases to trimming and J lost 6 bases; unmatched junction nucleotides: 10. Germline assignment: CDR1 SGHRS and CDR2 YFSETQ. The CDR3 runs to 16 residues. The CDR3 DNA reads as TGCGCCAGCAGCGCGGTAACTAGCGGGGGGGCTTTCGAGCAGTACTTC. Amino acid sequence: CASSAVTSGGAFEQYF.